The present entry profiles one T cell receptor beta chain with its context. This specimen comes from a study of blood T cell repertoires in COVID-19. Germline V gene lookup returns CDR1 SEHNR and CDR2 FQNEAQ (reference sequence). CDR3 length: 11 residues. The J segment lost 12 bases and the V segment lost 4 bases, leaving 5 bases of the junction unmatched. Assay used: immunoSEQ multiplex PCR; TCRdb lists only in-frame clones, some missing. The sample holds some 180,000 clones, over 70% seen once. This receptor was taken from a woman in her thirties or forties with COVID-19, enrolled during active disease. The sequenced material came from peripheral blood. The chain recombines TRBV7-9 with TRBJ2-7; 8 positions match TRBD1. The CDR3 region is CASSSGQGLYF. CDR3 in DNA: TGTGCCAGCAGCTCTGGACAGGGTCTGTACTTC.